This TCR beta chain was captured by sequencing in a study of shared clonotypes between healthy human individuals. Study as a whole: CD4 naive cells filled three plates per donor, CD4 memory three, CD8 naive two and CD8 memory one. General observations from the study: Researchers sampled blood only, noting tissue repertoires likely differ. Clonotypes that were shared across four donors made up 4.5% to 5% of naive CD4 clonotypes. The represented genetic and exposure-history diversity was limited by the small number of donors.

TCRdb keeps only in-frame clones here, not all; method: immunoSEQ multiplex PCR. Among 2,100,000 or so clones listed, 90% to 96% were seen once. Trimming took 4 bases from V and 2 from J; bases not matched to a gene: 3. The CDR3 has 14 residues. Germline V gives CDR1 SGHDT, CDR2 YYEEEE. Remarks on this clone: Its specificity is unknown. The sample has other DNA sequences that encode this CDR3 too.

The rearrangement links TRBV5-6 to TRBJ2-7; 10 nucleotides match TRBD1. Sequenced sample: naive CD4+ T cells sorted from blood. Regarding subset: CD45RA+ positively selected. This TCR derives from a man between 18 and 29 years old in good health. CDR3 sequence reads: CASSAGTGAYEQYF. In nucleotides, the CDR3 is TGTGCCAGCAGCGCCGGGACAGGGGCCTACGAGCAGTACTTC.